These 27 T cell receptor beta chains were all obtained from the same sample, sequenced in a study of T cell responses to AZD1222 COVID-19 vaccine. The protocol was immunoSEQ multiplex PCR, while the TCRdb copy is restricted to in-frame clones and leaves out a portion. Of 180,000 or so clones in the sample, 90% to 95% were seen once. Sequenced here: peripheral blood, sampled 28 days after the second AZD1222 dose. The receptors were sampled from an adult who received the AZD1222 COVID-19 vaccine.

The rearrangement links TRBV10-1 to TRBJ1-2; D remains unclear. The V and J ends lost 3 bases and 4 bases respectively, with 9 bases between them. There are 13 residues in the CDR3. CDR1 WNHNN and CDR2 SYGVQD come from the germline V gene (reference sequence). In nucleotides, the CDR3 is TGCGCCAGCAGTGAAGACGGAACCTATGGCTACACCTTC. Its protein product is CASSEDGTYGYTF.

This sequence joins TRBV9 and TRBJ2-1, with 7 positions matching TRBD1. With 0 bases clipped from V and 6 bases from J, the junction kept 9 bases outside the gene matches. The CDR3 extends over 16 amino acids. The germline V gene has CDR1 SGDLS and CDR2 YYNGEE. CDR3: CASSVAGTTGFNEQFF. For the CDR3, the DNA is TGTGCCAGCAGCGTAGCCGGAACGACAGGGTTCAATGAGCAGTTCTTC.

The sample holds one count of this clone. The rearrangement links TRBV7-2 to TRBJ2-6; TRBD2 might be the D (6 bases). V lost 5 bases, J lost 0 bases, and 14 bases lay in between. The CDR3 covers 17 residues. Germline CDR1 SGHTA, CDR2 FQGNSA. CDR3 nucleotides: TGTGCCAGCAGCACCGGGACTTTCAGCTCTGGGGCCAACGTCCTGACTTTC. It specifies CASSTGTFSSGANVLTF. The full variable domain, its missing parts supplied by reference TRBV7-2 and TRBJ2-6, is GAGVSQSPSNKVTEKGKDVELRCDPISGHTALYWYRQSLGQGLEFLIYFQGNSAPDKSGLPSDRFSAERTGGSVSTLTIQRTQQEDSAVYLCASSTGTFSSGANVLTFGAGSRLTVL.

The V call is TRBV5-5, the J call TRBJ2-2; possibly TRBD1 or TRBD2 for D (6 bases each). CDR3 size: 16 residues. Germline CDR1 and CDR2: SGHKS and YYEKEE (reference sequence). V lost 6 bases to trimming and J lost 5 bases, with 20 bases between them. CDR3 sequence: CASNFRLGGLTGELFF. The CDR3 DNA reads as TGTGCCAGCAACTTTCGACTAGGGGGGCTGACCGGGGAGCTGTTTTTT.

Only one count was recorded for this clone. This rearrangement joins TRBV4-1 to TRBJ1-5; TRBD1 matches 9 bases. The CDR3 length is 15 residues. Germline CDR1 and CDR2: MGHRA and YSYEKL. V shed 4 bases and J 7 bases; nucleotides not matched to a gene: 8. This chain's CDR3 is CASSPSGTGNQPQHF. The CDR3 DNA sequence: TGCGCCAGCAGCCCTTCCGGGACAGGGAACCAGCCCCAGCATTTT.

The chain has TRBV20-1 and TRBJ1-5; D is uncertain. This CDR3 has 12 residues. V lost 3 bases, J lost 6 bases, and 9 bases lay in between. The V gene's germline CDR1 is DFQATT and CDR2 SNEGSKA (reference sequence). The CDR3: CSASRGGQPQHF. CDR3 in DNA: TGCAGTGCTAGTCGGGGAGGTCAGCCCCAGCATTTT.

J is TRBJ2-1 and V is TRBV19, with D maybe TRBD2 (6 bases). Trimming pared 5 bases from V and 5 bases from J, leaving 10 bases between. This CDR3 has 13 amino acids. CDR1 is LNHDA, CDR2 SQIVND, per germline (reference sequence). Here the CDR3 DNA reads TGTGCCAGTAGTCTCGGGACTCACAATGAGCAGTTCTTC. Residues: CASSLGTHNEQFF.

The CDR3 protein is CASSYLGRNTEAFF. CDR3 bases: TGTGCCAGCAGTTACCTCGGACGGAACACTGAAGCTTTCTTT. This chain links TRBV6-5 with TRBJ1-1, with D hard to call. The germline CDR1 and CDR2 sequences are MNHEY and SVGAGI. This CDR3 has 14 residues. The ends were cut back, 2 bases at V and 1 base at J, with 8 bases in the middle.

This clone was counted many times. The rearrangement joins TRBV3-1 (or the pseudogene TRBV3-2) to TRBJ1-6; TRBD1 matches 8 bases. The germline V gene has CDR1 LGHDT and CDR2 YNNKEL (reference sequence). J was trimmed by 13 bases and V by 4 bases; bases with no gene match: 6. The CDR3 runs 13 residues. For the CDR3, the DNA is TGTGCCAGCAGCCGACAGGGGATGTCCCCCCTCCACTTT. Residues: CASSRQGMSPLHF.

V usage is TRBV28 and J usage is TRBJ1-2; the match to TRBD1 covers 8 bases. Germline CDR1 and CDR2: MDHEN and SYDVKM. V lost 3 bases, J lost 7 bases, and 13 bases stayed unmatched. The CDR3 has 16 residues. CDR3 in amino acids: CASSLGQVTNYGGYTF. The CDR3, as DNA: TGTGCCAGCAGTTTGGGACAGGTTACTAACTATGGTGGCTACACCTTC.

The gene calls are TRBV19 and TRBJ2-2, with D tentatively TRBD2 (6 bases). Germline values: CDR1 LNHDA, CDR2 SQIVND (reference sequence). This CDR3 is built from 17 residues. V was trimmed by 6 bases and J by 0 bases, leaving 17 bases between them. The CDR3 loop reads CASRNRDFQANTGELFF. Written as DNA, the CDR3 is TGTGCCAGTAGAAATCGGGACTTCCAAGCGAACACCGGGGAGCTGTTTTTT.

The chain recombines TRBV2 with TRBJ2-3, with 10 positions matching TRBD1. Losses at the gene ends were 6 bases for V and 1 base for J; bases not matched to a gene: 4. The CDR3 has 15 amino acids. Germline V CDR1 and CDR2: SNHLY, FYNNEI. CDR3 in DNA: TGTGCCAGCAGAGACAGGGGGCACCGCACAGATACGCAGTATTTT. This gives the protein CASRDRGHRTDTQYF.

J is TRBJ1-1 and V is TRBV6-5; D uncertain. The germline CDR1 and CDR2 sequences are MNHEY and SVGAGI. The V gene lost 7 bases and the J gene lost 6 bases, with 12 bases spanning the gap. The CDR3 consists of 12 residues. The CDR3 DNA reads as TGTGCCAGCATCAAATTTGACTCTGAAGCTTTCTTT. Protein: CASIKFDSEAFF.

The rearrangement joins TRBV6-5 to TRBJ2-7, with 8 bases matching TRBD1. From germline, CDR1 is MNHEY and CDR2 SVGAGI. The J segment lost 6 bases and the V segment lost 2 bases, leaving 9 bases of the junction unmatched. The CDR3 has 15 residues. This chain's CDR3 is CASSYQRTGKGEQYF. CDR3 sequence (DNA): TGTGCCAGCAGTTACCAAAGGACAGGGAAGGGCGAGCAGTACTTC.

The V and J genes are TRBV25-1 and TRBJ2-1; 7 bases are shared with TRBD1. The V segment lost 1 base and the J segment 1 base; nucleotides outside the gene matches: 4. Looked up from germline, CDR1 is MGHDK and CDR2 is SYGVNS. CDR3 length equals 16 residues. The CDR3 DNA follows: TGTGCCAGCAGTGAATGGACAGGACTTTCCTACAATGAGCAGTTCTTC. Its protein product is CASSEWTGLSYNEQFF. Supplemented by reference TRBV25-1 and TRBJ2-1, the full variable domain reads EADIYQTPRYLVIGTGKKITLECSQTMGHDKMYWYQQDPGMELHLIHYSYGVNSTEKGDLSSESTVSRIRTEHFPLTLESARPSHTSQYLCASSEWTGLSYNEQFFGPGTRLTVL.

The chain uses TRBV7-3 and TRBJ1-1; tentative D call: TRBD1 (6 bases). Germline CDR1 SGHTA, CDR2 FQGTGA. Trimming removed 0 bases from V and 5 bases from J, with 19 bases in between. The CDR3 extends over 17 amino acids. CDR3 sequence: CASSLTGGRARGTEAFF. For the CDR3, the DNA is TGTGCCAGCAGCTTAACGGGGGGCAGGGCCCGTGGTACTGAAGCTTTCTTT. The full variable domain, its missing parts supplied by reference TRBV7-3 and TRBJ1-1, is GAGVSQTPSNKVTEKGKYVELRCDPISGHTALYWYRQSLGQGPEFLIYFQGTGAADDSGLPNDRFFAVRPEGSVSTLKIQRTERGDSAVYLCASSLTGGRARGTEAFFGQGTRLTVV.

The V and J genes are TRBV5-1 and TRBJ1-1; TRBD1 is a possible D gene (5 bases). The CDR3 is 15 amino acids. Trimming took off 0 bases at V and 0 bases at J, with 9 bases between the two ends. CDR1 SGHRS and CDR2 YFSETQ come from the germline V gene. This chain's CDR3 is CASSLVAGLNTEAFF. The DNA of the CDR3 is TGCGCCAGCAGCTTGGTGGCAGGGCTGAACACTGAAGCTTTCTTT. The variable domain in full, completed from reference TRBV5-1 and TRBJ1-1, reads KAGVTQTPRYLIKTRGQQVTLSCSPISGHRSVSWYQQTPGQGLQFLFEYFSETQRNKGNFPGRFSGRQFSNSRSEMNVSTLELGDSALYLCASSLVAGLNTEAFFGQGTRLTVV.

The rearrangement links TRBV9 to TRBJ2-1; D remains unclear. The germline gives CDR1 SGDLS, CDR2 YYNGEE. The ends were cut back, 1 base at V and 0 bases at J, with 8 bases in the middle. The CDR3 is 15 amino acids. CDR3 protein: CASSVRLSSYNEQFF. CDR3 in DNA: TGTGCCAGCAGCGTACGGTTAAGCTCCTACAATGAGCAGTTCTTC. The variable domain in full, with the rest retrieved from reference TRBV9 and TRBJ2-1, is DSGVTQTPKHLITATGQRVTLRCSPRSGDLSVYWYQQSLDQGLQFLIQYYNGEERAKGNILERFSAQQFPDLHSELNLSSLELGDSALYFCASSVRLSSYNEQFFGPGTRLTVL.

J is TRBJ1-2 and V is TRBV30; a possible D gene is TRBD1 (6 bases). The V gene's germline CDR1 is GTSNPN and CDR2 SVGIG (reference sequence). This CDR3 has 14 residues. Trimming pared 2 bases from V and 4 bases from J, leaving 14 bases between. CDR3 in DNA: TGTGCCTGGAGTCGTGACAGGTTGATCTATGGCTACACCTTC. This translates into CAWSRDRLIYGYTF. Complete variable domain (other parts from reference TRBV30 and TRBJ1-2): SQTIHQWPATLVQPVGSPLSLECTVEGTSNPNLYWYRQAAGRGLQLLFYSVGIGQISSEVPQNLSASRPQDRQFILSSKKLLLSDSGFYLCAWSRDRLIYGYTFGSGTRLTVV.

This chain links TRBV21-1 with TRBJ2-7; TRBD1 is taken as the D call from the table, unchecked against the DNA. TRBV21-1 is given as a pseudogene. The CDR3 contains 15 residues. As DNA, the CDR3 is TGTGCCAGCAACACGGGACCCAGGGGGACCTACGAGCAGTACTTC. Amino acids: CASNTGPRGTYEQYF.

This chain connects TRBV18 to TRBJ1-5; D unclear. With 3 bases removed from V and 0 bases from J, the gap between germline ends came to 9 bases. This CDR3 is built from 15 residues. In germline, CDR1 is KGHSH, CDR2 LQKENI. For the CDR3, the DNA is TGTGCCAGCTCACCCGACATAAATAGCAATCAGCCCCAGCATTTT. This encodes CASSPDINSNQPQHF.

This clone was picked up a small number of times. In DNA, the CDR3 is TGTGCCAGCAGCTTAGGAGGTAGCACAGGGCCCTATCAAGAGACCCAGTACTTC. Encoded protein: CASSLGGSTGPYQETQYF. V usage is TRBV11-2 and J usage is TRBJ2-5; possible D gene TRBD1, 6 bases. Trimming pared 1 base from V and 2 bases from J, leaving 20 bases between. CDR1 and CDR2 from the germline V gene are SGHAT and FQNNGV. The CDR3 is 18 amino acids. Full variable domain (missing parts from reference TRBV11-2 and TRBJ2-5): EAGVAQSPRYKIIEKRQSVAFWCNPISGHATLYWYQQILGQGPKLLIQFQNNGVVDDSQLPKDRFSAERLKGVDSTLKIQPAKLEDSAVYLCASSLGGSTGPYQETQYFGPGTRLLVL.

This chain connects TRBV5-5 to TRBJ1-5, with 10 bases lining up with TRBD1. With V trimmed by 3 bases and J by 6 bases, 6 bases remained unmatched. The V gene's germline CDR1 is SGHKS and CDR2 YYEKEE (reference sequence). This CDR3 spans 15 amino acids. CDR3 nucleotides: TGTGCCAGCAGCTGGAGACAGGGGGCGAGTCAGCCCCAGCATTTT. This encodes CASSWRQGASQPQHF.

A single count supports this clone. V gene TRBV27 combines with J gene TRBJ2-1; 11 bases agree with TRBD2. Germline V lookup: CDR1 MNHEY, CDR2 SMNVEV (reference sequence). This CDR3 region has 16 residues. V lost 4 bases, J lost 9 bases, and 11 bases stayed unmatched. The CDR3 is CASSSWVAGGPSEQFF. CDR3 DNA: TGTGCCAGCAGTTCCTGGGTAGCGGGAGGGCCCAGTGAGCAGTTCTTC.

The chain employs TRBV19 and TRBJ1-5; D uncertain. Germline lookup yields CDR1 LNHDA and CDR2 SQIVND (reference sequence). The CDR3 spans 16 residues. V was trimmed by 5 bases and J by 9 bases, leaving 23 bases between them. The CDR3 nucleotides are TGTGCCAGTAGTCCCCGCCCCTGGACGGGGTTGGGGCCCCAGCATTTT. Protein: CASSPRPWTGLGPQHF.

The chain recombines TRBV10-1 with TRBJ2-3; TRBD2 matches at 11 bases. Per germline, CDR1 WNHNN and CDR2 SYGVQD (reference sequence). V lost 3 bases and J lost 3; bases outside the gene matches: 11. There are 18 residues in the CDR3. The CDR3 DNA follows: TGCGCCAGCAGTGACCCACCCGGACTAGCGGGCTCAACAGATACGCAGTATTTT. Its protein product is CASSDPPGLAGSTDTQYF.

The rearrangement joins TRBV7-3 to TRBJ2-3; D is unclear. Per the germline V gene, CDR1 is SGHTA and CDR2 is FQGTGA. The CDR3 sequence is 13 residues long. V lost 4 bases and J lost 3, with 8 bases in between. In DNA, the CDR3 is TGTGCCAGCAGCTCGGCCGTAACAGATACGCAGTATTTT. Translation: CASSSAVTDTQYF.